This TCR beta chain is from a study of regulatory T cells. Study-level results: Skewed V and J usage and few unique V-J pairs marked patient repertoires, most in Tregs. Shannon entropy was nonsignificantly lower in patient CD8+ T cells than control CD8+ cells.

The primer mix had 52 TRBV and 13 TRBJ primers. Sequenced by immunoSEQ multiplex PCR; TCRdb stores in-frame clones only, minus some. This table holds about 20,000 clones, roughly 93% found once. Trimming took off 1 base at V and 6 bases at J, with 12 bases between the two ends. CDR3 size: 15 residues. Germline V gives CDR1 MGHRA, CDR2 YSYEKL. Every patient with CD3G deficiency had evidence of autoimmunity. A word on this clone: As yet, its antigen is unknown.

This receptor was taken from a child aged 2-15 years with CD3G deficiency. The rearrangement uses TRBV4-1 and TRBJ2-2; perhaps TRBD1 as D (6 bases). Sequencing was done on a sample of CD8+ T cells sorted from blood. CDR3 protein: CASSQVPPGAGELFF. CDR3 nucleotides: TGCGCCAGCAGCCAAGTCCCCCCAGGGGCCGGGGAGCTGTTTTTT.